This T cell receptor beta chain was obtained from a study of blood T cell repertoires in COVID-19 (dated by TCRdb to 2018 to 2020). Broadly, across the study: Samples covering the acute and convalescent phases of COVID-19 were provided by collaborators in the United States, Italy and Spain. The samples were drawn from the first 160 participants of the ongoing ImmuneRACE study and from under 1,500 subjects provided by 6 global collaborators. The prospective study material was composed of cDNA or gDNA derived from T cells, B-cell-depleted T cells, or PBMCs. The repertoires were made available in a free public database intended to serve as a resource for research on the immune response to SARS-CoV-2. Subjects who had been exposed to COVID-19, were actively infected with it, or had recovered from it provided the deeply sampled blood TCRbeta repertoires that made up the dataset. Where HLA class I and class II types were available, the types were taken from metadata supplied by the sample provider, not from assay-based typing. Sample metadata almost always included a de-identified subject ID, COVID-19 status, age in years and sex.

Enrolling through a virtual design, the prospective study's participants ranged in age from roughly 18 to 95 years and lived across some 23 United States geographic areas. In the prospective study, cohorts were assigned on the basis of participant-reported clinical history obtained from a screening survey and a study questionnaire. Recovered participants in ImmuneRACE Cohort 3 were defined by two consecutive negative NP/OP PCR tests, clearance by a healthcare professional, or resolution of symptoms. Mobile phlebotomists in the prospective study collected whole blood, serum and a nasopharyngeal or oropharyngeal swab from every participant. Participants in the prospective study had the option to provide additional blood draws and questionnaires over a roughly two-month period. Before DNA extraction, blood samples from the prospective study were shipped at room temperature or frozen. What the work shows at the level of the full study, not this receptor alone: The quantity of clinical and demographic metadata differed by source and by participant and was supplied without curation.

A word on this clone: Its binding antigen is unknown. No qualities accompany the bases; no much larger clone lies one base away.

Germline trimming: 7 bases from V, 2 bases from J; junction bases outside gene matches: 6. The CDR1 and CDR2 encoded by the germline V gene are SGHRS and YFSETQ. From cysteine to phenylalanine, the CDR3 is 14 amino acids long. CDR3 DNA is the only sequence kept; it has 42 bases, read in frame from the first base. TCRbeta CDR3 regions were amplified from genomic DNA using the immunoSEQ Assay, a bias-controlled multiplex PCR. On the authors' methods: Nucleated cell counts per sample were estimated from amplification of reference gene primers within the assay. Sequence reads were collapsed and filtered to measure the absolute abundance of every unique TCRbeta CDR3 rearrangement. For each sample, productive Simpson clonality was calculated as the square root of Simpson's diversity index across productive rearrangements. Drawn from immuneACCESS, this table holds only the in-frame rearrangements with V and J called that TCRdb kept. Clones are partly lost; checked studies trace under half to an unresolved V gene and leave the rest unexplained. V and J calls and clone size are as listed in that table; D and trimming were resolved from the DNA. The sample yields about 180,000 clones; 86% were counted once. The ten largest clones take up around 8.6% of the sample.

This receptor chain uses TRBV5-1 and TRBJ2-7, with 10 middle bases fitting TRBD2. The sample comprised PBMCs or T cells enriched from blood (not recorded which). The sequence came from a woman aged 30 to 39 who had recovered from COVID-19. The sequenced DNA is TGCGCCAGCGCTCGGACTAGCGGAACCTACGAGCAGTACTTC. Its product reads: CASARTSGTYEQYF.